One and the same sample provided the 2 T cell receptor beta chains below, sequenced in a study of T-cell memory formation after mild COVID-19. TCRdb analysed the 5' RACE reads with MiXCR anew, one entry per CDR3 protein. The sample has under 450,000 distinct CDR3 sequences, around a quarter seen once; the top ten hold about an eighth. Sequencing was performed on PBMCs or a T cell subset sorted from them (not recorded which). The origin of the receptors is an adult woman who had mild COVID-19 (a few samples of this study predate the infection). Cell type and time point are not known.

This sequence joins TRBV5-1 and TRBJ2-1; no clear D gene. Germline V CDR1 and CDR2: SGHRS, YFSETQ. CDR3 length: 13 amino acids. V gave up 1 base and J gave up 6 bases, with 8 bases separating them. The CDR3 DNA reads TGCGCCAGCAGCTTGACGCCCATCAATGAGCAGTTCTTC. This encodes CASSLTPINEQFF. The full variable domain, completed using reference TRBV5-1 and TRBJ2-1, is KAGVTQTPRYLIKTRGQQVTLSCSPISGHRSVSWYQQTPGQGLQFLFEYFSETQRNKGNFPGRFSGRQFSNSRSEMNVSTLELGDSALYLCASSLTPINEQFFGPGTRLTVL.

At least ten counts were recorded for this clonotype. The gene calls are TRBV19 and TRBJ2-7; no definite D call. The CDR3 extends over 12 amino acids. V gave up 5 bases and J gave up 5 bases, with 10 bases separating them. CDR1 is LNHDA, CDR2 SQIVND, per germline (reference sequence). The CDR3 loop reads CASSRQANEQYF. CDR3 nucleotide sequence: TGTGCCAGTAGTCGGCAGGCCAACGAGCAGTACTTC. Drawing the rest from reference TRBV19 and TRBJ2-7, the complete variable domain is DGGITQSPKYLFRKEGQNVTLSCEQNLNHDAMYWYRQDPGQGLRLIYYSQIVNDFQKGDIAEGYSVSREKKESFPLTVTSAQKNPTAFYLCASSRQANEQYFGPGTRLTVT.